This T cell receptor (beta chain) emerged from a study of metastatic and nonmetastatic thyroid tumors. Study as a whole: Where malignant and benign thyroid patients were concerned, repertoires were compared across blood and tumor or nodule tissue.

This clone was recorded many times. Treatment of any kind had been given to no patient before thyroid surgery. The CDR3 consists of 14 residues. Trimming removed 6 bases from V and 4 bases from J, with 14 bases in between. The germline V gene encodes CDR1 SGHRS and CDR2 YFSETQ. Study processing details: The distant-metastasis classifier for papillary thyroid cancer was built from CDR3 differences across clinicopathological groups. TCRdb re-called the PCR reads via MiXCR. The V and J calls, along with clone size, are taken from TCRdb and not from the paper's own processing. The sample records over 10,000 clones, about 12% being singletons.

The origin of this receptor is a female donor with papillary thyroid cancer or a benign thyroid nodule (not recorded which). Some clones in this sample may be carry-over from other donors' samples. Sequencing was done on a sample of blood. The genes are TRBV5-1 and TRBJ2-1, with a tentative D call TRBD2 (6 bases). CDR3 amino acids: CASKVAGQYNEQFF. In DNA form, the CDR3 reads TGCGCCAGCAAGGTTGCGGGGCAATACAATGAGCAGTTCTTC.